The clone carrying this T cell receptor beta chain was found once. At one of its ends the junction is not consistent with the germline gene, which may arise from a read error. This entry is derived from a study of Graves' ophthalmopathy and Graves' hyperthyroidism. For repertoire sequencing, the TCR beta CDR3 regions were amplified from RNA transcripts. RT-PCR in the first round used HTBI primers; a second-round multiplex PCR followed. TCRdb analysed the multiplex PCR reads with MiXCR anew, one entry per CDR3 protein. The data show under 60,000 distinct CDR3 sequences, with roughly half seen just once and over 4% held by the top ten. The CDR3 covers 14 residues.

Sequenced input: peripheral blood. The sequence derives from an adult woman with Graves' ophthalmopathy. The rearrangement joins TRBV12-3 or TRBV12-4 to TRBJ1-2, with a possible D match to TRBD1 (5 bases). CDR3 bases: TGTGCCAGCACTTTAGGGGCTCTTCTTAATAGCTACACCTTC. It codes for CASTLGALLNSYTF.